This TCR beta chain was captured by sequencing in a study of lymphopenia after photon versus proton radiotherapy. This CDR3 region has 14 residues. With 2 bases removed from V and 1 base from J, the gap between germline ends came to 11 bases. Germline loops: CDR1 GTSNPN, CDR2 SVGIG (reference sequence). Using immunoSEQ multiplex PCR, the repertoire was profiled, and TCRdb retains in-frame clones only, with some absent. The sample carries more than 15,000 clones, about nine tenths recorded once. V is TRBV30 and J is TRBJ1-1, with D possibly TRBD1 on 6 matching bases. The material was peripheral blood, obtained from a patient treated with proton-based radiotherapy. The receptor was derived from a man aged 65 to 79 with pancreatic cancer. The CDR3 loop reads CAWSRRGANTEAFF. The CDR3, as DNA: TGTGCCTGGAGTAGAAGGGGGGCGAACACTGAAGCTTTCTTT.